This T cell receptor beta chain was found in a study of T-cell memory formation after mild COVID-19. TCRdb re-derived calls from the 5' RACE reads in MiXCR, one entry per CDR3 protein. The sample lists roughly 550,000 distinct CDR3 sequences; roughly 22% were seen once. V was pared by 3 bases and J by 13 bases, with 16 bases between. The CDR3 has 13 residues. Germline CDR1 and CDR2: SGHVS and FNYEAQ. The gene calls are TRBV7-6 and TRBJ2-1; TRBD2 is a possible D gene (5 bases). This receptor was taken from an adult woman who had mild COVID-19 (a few samples of this study predate the infection). Cell type and time point are not known. The specimen was PBMCs or a T cell subset sorted from them (not recorded which). The CDR3 DNA is TGTGCCAGCAGCTTTGTGAGGGCCGACCCACAGTTCTTC. This encodes CASSFVRADPQFF.